A selection of T cell receptor beta chains follows, all from one sample in a study of Ad26.COV2.S vaccination and SARS-CoV-2 variants. Assay used: immunoSEQ multiplex PCR; TCRdb lists only in-frame clones, some missing. The table has a few hundred thousand clones, 83% seen once; the top ten hold roughly 7.4%. Sample: peripheral blood, taken in a trial of Ad26.COV2.S vaccine versus placebo. Receptors were obtained from a person between 18 and 65 years old who received the Ad26.COV2.S COVID-19 vaccine or a placebo. Each CDR3 is given with its conserved first and last residue. D genes are given only for firm matches. Rows give clone size only sometimes, using once, few, many, or a class for an expanded clone.

V,size,J,D,CDR3,DNA
TRBV4-3,.,TRBJ1-2,TRBD1,CASSQALRGNGYTF,TGCGCCAGCAGCCAAGCTCTCAGGGGGAATGGCTACACCTTC
TRBV15,.,TRBJ2-1,.,CATSPSMVFDEQFF,TGTGCCACCTCACCAAGTATGGTCTTCGATGAGCAGTTCTTC
TRBV30,.,TRBJ1-4,TRBD1,CAWIGTGGEKLFF,TGTGCCTGGATCGGGACAGGGGGAGAAAAACTGTTTTTT
TRBV18,.,TRBJ1-3,.,CASSPAGLPGNTIYF,TGTGCCAGCTCACCGGCTGGGTTACCTGGAAACACCATATATTTT
TRBV6-1,.,TRBJ1-3,.,CASSESRHRFSGNTIYF,TGTGCCAGCAGTGAATCCCGCCACAGGTTCTCTGGAAACACCATATATTTT
TRBV7-2,.,TRBJ1-5,.,CASEMLGAHQPQHF,TGTGCCAGCGAAATGTTGGGGGCGCATCAGCCCCAGCATTTT
TRBV6-5,once,TRBJ1-3,TRBD1,CASSHDRAPGNTIYF,TGTGCCAGCAGCCACGACAGGGCACCTGGAAACACCATATATTTT
TRBV2,.,TRBJ1-2,.,CASSPGQERGYTF,TGTGCCAGCAGTCCGGGTCAGGAAAGGGGCTACACCTTC
TRBV3-1/TRBV3-2,.,TRBJ2-7,.,CASSFRAYEQYF,TGTGCCAGCTCTTTCCGGGCGTACGAGCAGTACTTC
TRBV27,once,TRBJ2-7,TRBD1,CASSIRGYEQYF,TGTGCCAGCAGCATCAGGGGGTACGAGCAGTACTTC
TRBV7-2,few,TRBJ2-7,TRBD1,CASSLSAGTGGYEQYF,TGTGCCAGCAGCTTAAGTGCTGGGACAGGTGGCTACGAGCAGTACTTC
TRBV6-5,.,TRBJ2-3,.,CASSPGRTDTQYF,TGTGCCAGCAGCCCGGGACGCACAGATACGCAGTATTTT
TRBV4-1,once,TRBJ2-4,TRBD2,CASSQSAGGWKDIQYF,TGCGCCAGCAGCCAATCTGCGGGAGGGTGGAAGGACATTCAGTACTTC
TRBV4-1,few,TRBJ2-7,.,CASSQVWPWQGPYEQYF,TGCGCCAGCAGCCAAGTTTGGCCCTGGCAGGGGCCCTACGAGCAGTACTTC
TRBV14,.,TRBJ2-3,TRBD1,CASSHLIGTVRVDTQYF,TGTGCCAGCAGCCATCTCATCGGGACAGTAAGGGTGGATACGCAGTATTTT
TRBV18,few,TRBJ2-1,.,CASSPIGLSYNEQFF,TGTGCCAGCTCACCTATCGGTCTCTCCTACAATGAGCAGTTCTTC
TRBV27,many,TRBJ2-1,.,CASRGAGWNEQFF,TGTGCCAGCAGAGGGGCGGGATGGAATGAGCAGTTCTTC
TRBV9,.,TRBJ2-2,TRBD2,CASSVERLAGLGGELFF,TGTGCCAGCAGCGTAGAGAGACTAGCGGGATTAGGCGGGGAGCTGTTTTTT
TRBV7-9,.,TRBJ2-3,TRBD2,CASSFKRGAGADTQYF,TGTGCCAGCAGCTTCAAGCGGGGGGCCGGGGCAGATACGCAGTATTTT
TRBV15,.,TRBJ2-3,TRBD2,CATSRGLAASTDTQYF,TGTGCCACCAGCAGAGGACTAGCGGCTAGCACAGATACGCAGTATTTT
TRBV6-5,once,TRBJ2-7,.,CASSLRGWVRHEQYF,TGTGCCAGCAGTTTGCGAGGGTGGGTCAGGCACGAGCAGTACTTC
TRBV7-3,once,TRBJ2-6,.,CASSRTAGANVLTF,TGTGCCAGCAGCCGGACAGCTGGGGCCAACGTCCTGACTTTC
TRBV11-3,.,TRBJ2-7,.,CASSRTGEQYF,TGTGCCAGCAGCCGGACGGGGGAGCAGTACTTC
TRBV3-1/TRBV3-2,.,TRBJ2-1,.,CASSQPTAVQFF,TGTGCCAGCAGCCAGCCAACTGCGGTGCAGTTCTTC
TRBV5-1,.,TRBJ2-7,TRBD1,CASSLVQGDPRVIYEQYF,TGCGCCAGCAGCTTGGTCCAGGGGGATCCCCGGGTCATCTACGAGCAGTACTTC
TRBV21-1,.,TRBJ1-1,.,CASRMNTEAFF,TGTGCCAGCAGGATGAACACTGAAGCTTTCTTT
TRBV7-2,.,TRBJ1-2,.,CASRDSNYGYTF,TGTGCCAGCAGGGACAGTAACTATGGCTACACCTTC
TRBV29-1,.,TRBJ1-1,.,CSAGLRTNTEAFF,TGCAGCGCAGGGCTCAGGACGAACACTGAAGCTTTCTTT
TRBV5-1,.,TRBJ1-1,.,CASSFNQGNTEAFF,TGCGCCAGCAGCTTTAATCAGGGGAACACTGAAGCTTTCTTT
TRBV3-1/TRBV3-2,.,TRBJ2-1,.,CASSQDLPNEQFF,TGTGCCAGCAGCCAAGATCTACCGAATGAGCAGTTCTTC
TRBV19,.,TRBJ1-2,.,CASSYRGAGGYTF,TGTGCCAGTAGTTATCGGGGAGCGGGCGGCTACACCTTC
TRBV4-2,once,TRBJ1-1,.,CASSLRLTGFEAFF,TGTGCCAGCAGCCTCCGCTTAACAGGCTTTGAAGCTTTCTTT
TRBV28,.,TRBJ1-2,.,CASRTGTAIYGYTF,TGTGCCAGCAGGACCGGGACCGCGATCTATGGCTACACCTTC
TRBV9,.,TRBJ1-2,.,CASSVGEANYGYTF,TGTGCCAGCAGCGTAGGGGAAGCTAACTATGGCTACACCTTC
TRBV7-9,.,TRBJ2-2,.,CASSLQQAGPTGELFF,TGTGCCAGCAGCCTACAACAGGCGGGGCCCACCGGGGAGCTGTTTTTT
TRBV7-9,.,TRBJ2-3,TRBD2,CASSLVRGLAGEDDTQYF,TGTGCCAGCAGCTTAGTACGGGGACTAGCGGGAGAGGATGATACGCAGTATTTT
TRBV9,.,TRBJ2-7,TRBD2,CASSVGASGGYEQYF,TGTGCCAGCAGCGTAGGGGCTAGCGGGGGGTACGAGCAGTACTTC
TRBV2,.,TRBJ2-7,TRBD2,CASSAPSGGAYEQYF,TGTGCCAGCAGTGCCCCCAGCGGGGGGGCCTACGAGCAGTACTTC
TRBV15,many,TRBJ1-5,.,CATSREGLGNQPQHF,TGTGCCACCAGCAGAGAAGGGTTGGGCAATCAGCCCCAGCATTTT
TRBV5-1,.,TRBJ2-5,.,CASSLGAQETQYF,TGCGCCAGCAGCTTAGGGGCTCAAGAGACCCAGTACTTC
TRBV5-5,once,TRBJ2-3,TRBD2,CASSLEGTRREYF,TGTGCCAGCAGCTTGGAGGGGACTAGGAGGGAATATTTT
TRBV4-1,.,TRBJ2-5,.,CASSQGARGQETQYF,TGCGCCAGCAGCCAAGGGGCCAGGGGCCAAGAGACCCAGTACTTC
TRBV7-9,.,TRBJ1-3,.,CASSDLGRNTIYF,TGTGCCAGCAGCGACCTGGGGCGAAACACCATATATTTT
TRBV27,.,TRBJ1-5,.,CASSLSSLQPQHF,TGTGCCAGCAGTTTATCGTCTTTGCAGCCCCAGCATTTT
TRBV5-5,.,TRBJ2-7,.,CASSPRLGTGGRVQYF,TGTGCCAGCAGCCCTCGATTAGGGACAGGCGGGAGGGTGCAGTACTTC
TRBV23-1,.,TRBJ2-7,.,CASSQLGDEQYF,TGCGCCAGCAGTCAATTAGGGGACGAGCAGTACTTC
TRBV5-1,.,TRBJ1-2,TRBD1,CASSIMTGGDGYTF,TGCGCCAGCAGCATAATGACAGGGGGCGATGGCTACACCTTC
TRBV7-9,few,TRBJ2-2,TRBD1,CASSSIFRGRNTGELFF,TGTGCCAGCAGTTCGATCTTCAGGGGGCGAAACACCGGGGAGCTGTTTTTT
TRBV29-1,.,TRBJ1-1,.,CSVNYGDTEAFF,TGCAGCGTTAATTACGGGGACACTGAAGCTTTCTTT
TRBV6-5,.,TRBJ2-1,.,CASTPLGERWQFF,TGTGCCAGCACCCCGCTGGGGGAGCGTTGGCAGTTCTTC
TRBV27,.,TRBJ1-5,.,CASSLRGSSQPQHF,TGTGCCAGCAGTTTGCGAGGGAGTAGTCAGCCCCAGCATTTT